The 23 T cell receptor beta chains below come from one sample, sequenced in a study of cytomegalovirus exposure and HLA in healthy donors. The data were produced by immunoSEQ multiplex PCR, yet TCRdb's version contains in-frame clones alone and is incomplete. The table shows 120,000 or so clones, with 85% to 90% occurring only once. Sequencing input: PBMCs. The origin of the receptors is a woman between 18 and 30 years old in good health and CMV-seronegative.

This chain uses TRBV25-1 with TRBJ1-1; D unclear. Germline CDR1 MGHDK, CDR2 SYGVNS. The germline V and J ends were trimmed by 3 bases and 4 bases, with 12 bases remaining between them. The CDR3 extends over 14 amino acids. CDR3 amino acids: CASSDVGGATEAFF. DNA of the CDR3: TGTGCCAGCAGTGATGTAGGCGGAGCCACTGAAGCTTTCTTT.

The chain couples TRBV6-7 to TRBJ2-3, with TRBD2 as a possible D gene (6 bases). TRBV6-7 is recorded as an ORF, its role being uncertain. V lost 6 bases and J 1 base, leaving 11 bases between the germline ends. The CDR3 runs to 14 residues. In DNA, the CDR3 is TGTGCCAGCAGCTGGAGGGGAGGCACAGATACGCAGTATTTT. It is translated as CASSWRGGTDTQYF.

For the CDR3, the DNA is TGTGCCAGTAGTCGGACTAGCGGGGGGTCTATAGCCAAAAACATTCAGTACTTC. Its protein is CASSRTSGGSIAKNIQYF. This chain connects TRBV19 to TRBJ2-4; 14 positions agree with TRBD2. Per the germline V gene, CDR1 is LNHDA and CDR2 is SQIVND (reference sequence). V lost 5 bases, J lost 0 bases, and 6 bases stayed unmatched. The CDR3 runs 18 residues.

The genes are TRBV30 and TRBJ2-1; 7 nucleotides match TRBD2. V shed 2 bases, J shed 2 bases, and the junction held 9 bases outside the gene matches. There are 16 residues in the CDR3. Germline CDR1 and CDR2: GTSNPN and SVGIG (reference sequence). The DNA of the CDR3 is TGTGCCTGGAGTCCCGAGCGGGGACCACCCTACAATGAGCAGTTCTTC. Translating gives CAWSPERGPPYNEQFF.

The chain uses TRBV2 and TRBJ2-3; 7 positions agree with TRBD2. With V trimmed by 6 bases and J by 2 bases, 8 bases remained unmatched. The CDR3 contains 15 residues. Germline CDR1 reads SNHLY; CDR2 reads FYNNEI. The CDR3 DNA is TGTGCCAGCAGACTAGGAGCGGGGAACACAGATACGCAGTATTTT. Protein sequence: CASRLGAGNTDTQYF.

The V call is TRBV13, the J call TRBJ2-2, with TRBD2 matching over 9 bases. Losses at the gene ends were 4 bases for V and 5 bases for J; bases not matched to a gene: 8. There are 16 residues in the CDR3. CDR1 PRHDT and CDR2 FYEKMQ come from the germline V gene (reference sequence). CDR3 sequence (DNA): TGTGCCAGCAGCTCCGTTCAGCGGGAGGTAACCGGGGAGCTGTTTTTT. It codes for CASSSVQREVTGELFF.

CDR3 DNA: TGTGCCAGCTCACCGGACAGCCAGAACACTGAAGCTTTCTTT. Encoded protein: CASSPDSQNTEAFF. The rearrangement links TRBV18 to TRBJ1-1; tentative D call: TRBD1 (6 bases). The CDR3 is made up of 14 amino acids. Trimming stripped 3 bases from V and 1 base from J, with 9 bases between. Looked up from germline, CDR1 is KGHSH and CDR2 is LQKENI.

This clone was seen a handful of times. V usage is TRBV5-6 and J usage is TRBJ2-1; TRBD1 matches at 8 bases. This CDR3 spans 16 amino acids. Germline V CDR1 and CDR2: SGHDT, YYEEEE. Germline trimming cut 4 bases from V and 4 bases from J; bases unmatched to any gene: 10. CDR3 in amino acids: CASSPGGAKAYNEQFF. CDR3 nucleotides: TGTGCCAGCAGCCCAGGGGGCGCCAAGGCTTACAATGAGCAGTTCTTC.

The chain employs TRBV4-3 and TRBJ1-4, with D maybe TRBD1 (6 bases). Germline V gene lookup returns CDR1 LGHNA and CDR2 YSLEER. The V and J ends lost 4 bases and 0 bases respectively, with 15 bases between them. This CDR3 spans 17 amino acids. CDR3 coding DNA: TGCGCCAGCAGCCCTAGTGGGAGGGGGGCAACTAATGAAAAACTGTTTTTT. It specifies CASSPSGRGATNEKLFF.

As regards this clone: Within the sample, other DNA sequences also encode this same CDR3. The chain couples TRBV27 to TRBJ1-5; 10 bases align to TRBD1. The junction had 2 bases not matched to a gene; V was cut back by 5 bases and J by 1 base. The CDR3 covers 15 residues. CDR1 MNHEY and CDR2 SMNVEV come from the germline V gene (reference sequence). The CDR3 coding sequence is TGTGCCAGCAGTCCGGGACAGGGGAGCAATCAGCCCCAGCATTTT. Translation: CASSPGQGSNQPQHF.

The chain carries TRBV27 and TRBJ2-7; 12 nucleotides agree with TRBD2. V was clipped by 5 bases and J by 6 bases; unmatched bases: 5. Germline CDR1 MNHEY, CDR2 SMNVEV (reference sequence). The CDR3 covers 14 residues. The CDR3 DNA sequence: TGTGCCAGCAGTCTAGCGGGAGGGTCTGCCGAGCAGTACTTC. It codes for CASSLAGGSAEQYF.

The chain joins TRBV2 to TRBJ1-3; D is uncertain. V was pared by 7 bases and J by 0 bases, with 7 bases between. This CDR3 has 13 amino acids. Per germline, CDR1 SNHLY and CDR2 FYNNEI. The CDR3 DNA reads TGTGCCAGCAAGAGAGACTCTGGAAACACCATATATTTT. The encoded protein is CASKRDSGNTIYF.

The rearrangement links TRBV7-8 to TRBJ2-1; 9 nucleotides align to TRBD2. V trimming: 2 bases; J trimming: 4 bases; junction bases outside the gene matches: 15. There are 19 residues in the CDR3. Germline V gene sequence: CDR1 SGHVS, CDR2 FQNEAQ. In DNA form, the CDR3 reads TGTGCCAGCAGCTTACGGTCTCAGGAATTAGCGGGGGATTACAATGAGCAGTTCTTC. It encodes CASSLRSQELAGDYNEQFF.

This clone was counted a single time. This chain links TRBV5-4 with TRBJ1-1, with unresolved D. The CDR3 spans 15 residues. V lost 0 bases and J 4 bases, leaving 13 bases between the germline ends. In germline, CDR1 is SGHNT, CDR2 YYREEE (reference sequence). DNA of the CDR3: TGTGCCAGCAGCTTGGAAGGACGACGGGGCACTGAAGCTTTCTTT. Residues: CASSLEGRRGTEAFF.

The genes are TRBV30 and TRBJ1-2, with 8 bases lining up with TRBD1. Unmatched junction bases numbered 15, after V lost 5 bases and J lost 4 bases. Germline CDR1 is GTSNPN and CDR2 is SVGIG (reference sequence). The CDR3 is 16 amino acids. Here the CDR3 reads CAWVRDRRWGLYGYTF. The CDR3 DNA sequence: TGTGCCTGGGTCCGGGACAGGAGATGGGGGCTCTATGGCTACACCTTC.

The chain links TRBV7-9 to TRBJ2-7; 9 bases agree with TRBD2. The V gene end was trimmed by 2 bases and the J gene end by 2 bases; junction bases not matched to a gene: 10. Germline V gene sequence: CDR1 SEHNR, CDR2 FQNEAQ (reference sequence). This CDR3 region has 17 residues. The CDR3 sequence is CASSLPTPAGGPYEQYF. The DNA of the CDR3 is TGTGCCAGCAGCTTACCTACCCCGGCGGGAGGGCCCTACGAGCAGTACTTC.

CDR3 nucleotides: TGTGCCAGCAGCTCCGGACAGGGCGGTTCACCCCTCCACTTT. It is translated as CASSSGQGGSPLHF. This chain links TRBV7-9 with TRBJ1-6, with 8 positions matching TRBD1. Germline V lookup: CDR1 SEHNR, CDR2 FQNEAQ (reference sequence). The CDR3 sequence is 14 residues long. After removal of 4 bases from V and 9 bases from J, the junction contained 5 bases not matched to a gene.

The gene calls are TRBV5-4 and TRBJ1-3, with 7 bases that match TRBD1. Trimming at V came to 3 bases and at J to 2 bases, leaving 17 bases not matched to a gene. Germline values: CDR1 SGHNT, CDR2 YYREEE (reference sequence). The CDR3 is made up of 19 amino acids. CDR3 nucleotides: TGTGCCAGCAGCTCAGGGCCCGATATACAGGGGAATACTGGAAACACCATATATTTT. It is translated as CASSSGPDIQGNTGNTIYF.

J is TRBJ2-3 and V is TRBV4-2; 8 nucleotides match TRBD2. Trimming at V came to 4 bases and at J to 2 bases, leaving 8 bases not matched to a gene. The germline V gene has CDR1 LGHNA and CDR2 YNFKEQ. The CDR3 contains 16 residues. The CDR3 sequence is CASSPRTSTPTDTQYF. The DNA for the CDR3 is TGTGCCAGCAGCCCCAGGACTAGCACCCCCACAGATACGCAGTATTTT.

The rearrangement uses TRBV27 and TRBJ2-5; D is unclear. V lost 8 bases and J 4 bases, leaving 20 bases between the germline ends. The length of the CDR3 is 15 residues. The V gene's germline CDR1 is MNHEY and CDR2 SMNVEV (reference sequence). For the CDR3, the DNA is TGTGCCAGCCGAGTGGCAGGCAGAATGATAGAGACCCAGTACTTC. As protein: CASRVAGRMIETQYF.

The V and J genes are TRBV27 and TRBJ2-5; D remains ambiguous. The CDR3 spans 11 residues. CDR1 and CDR2 (germline): MNHEY, SMNVEV (reference sequence). The ends were cut back, 6 bases at V and 4 bases at J, with 6 bases in the middle. CDR3 residues: CASRESETQYF. CDR3 nucleotide sequence: TGTGCCAGCAGGGAGTCAGAGACCCAGTACTTC.

The rearrangement uses TRBV19 and TRBJ1-4, with D hard to call. The CDR3 loop spans 13 amino acids. From germline, CDR1 is LNHDA and CDR2 SQIVND (reference sequence). V lost 3 bases and J 5 bases, leaving 7 bases between the germline ends. The CDR3 sequence: CASSIIQNEKLFF. For the CDR3, the DNA is TGTGCCAGTAGTATTATACAGAATGAAAAACTGTTTTTT.

This clone was counted between two and nine times. The V and J genes are TRBV27 and TRBJ1-1; 7 positions agree with TRBD1. CDR3 length equals 14 residues. The V gene's germline CDR1 is MNHEY and CDR2 SMNVEV (reference sequence). V shed 0 bases and J 4 bases; nucleotides not matched to a gene: 2. The CDR3 here is CASSLSGGRTEAFF. The CDR3 DNA sequence: TGTGCCAGCAGTTTATCAGGGGGCCGCACTGAAGCTTTCTTT.